This is a list of T cell receptor beta chains from one sample in a study of human T cells and chemical hapten exposure. One entry per CDR3 protein results from TCRdb running MiXCR on the RACE reads. The data contain about 120,000 distinct CDR3 sequences, 12% of them seen just once; the ten biggest clones take up around 1.4%. Sequences were derived from whole blood, sampled in connection with sensitization to the hapten diphenylcyclopropenone (DPC). The receptor source for this set is a woman between 45 and 65 years old with alopecia areata. Some clones in this sample may be carry-over from other donors' samples. CDR3s include the opening cysteine and the closing phenylalanine or tryptophan. Fields, in order: D gene, V gene, J gene, CDR3 protein. A D gene is named only where the DNA matches it firmly.

d_call: .
v_call: TRBV12-3/TRBV12-4
j_call: TRBJ1-2
cdr3_aa: CASSRDRRYGYTF

d_call: .
v_call: TRBV21-1
j_call: TRBJ2-3
cdr3_aa: CARKRNREDPTDTQYF

d_call: .
v_call: TRBV6-5
j_call: TRBJ1-1
cdr3_aa: CASGAEEGVNTEAFF

d_call: .
v_call: TRBV2
j_call: TRBJ2-2
cdr3_aa: CASSKAVNTGELFF

d_call: .
v_call: TRBV3-1
j_call: TRBJ2-7
cdr3_aa: CASSQELRREQYF

d_call: .
v_call: TRBV4-1
j_call: TRBJ1-4
cdr3_aa: CASSQDRGDEKLFF

d_call: .
v_call: TRBV29-1
j_call: TRBJ2-7
cdr3_aa: CSAALATREQYF

d_call: TRBD2
v_call: TRBV28
j_call: TRBJ2-1
cdr3_aa: CASSLTRFKAGGPNEQFF

d_call: .
v_call: TRBV28
j_call: TRBJ2-7
cdr3_aa: CASTTPSGSSYEQYF

d_call: TRBD1
v_call: TRBV7-2
j_call: TRBJ1-5
cdr3_aa: CASSPGQANQPQHF

d_call: .
v_call: TRBV7-9
j_call: TRBJ1-6
cdr3_aa: CASNFYNSPLHF

d_call: .
v_call: TRBV18
j_call: TRBJ1-1
cdr3_aa: CASSPREGNTEAFF

d_call: .
v_call: TRBV4-1
j_call: TRBJ1-2
cdr3_aa: CATRMVGTIKDGYTF

d_call: .
v_call: TRBV7-2
j_call: TRBJ2-7
cdr3_aa: CASSLVLPYEQYF

d_call: TRBD2
v_call: TRBV6-5
j_call: TRBJ2-5
cdr3_aa: CASSVTFGRHGETQYF

d_call: .
v_call: TRBV20-1
j_call: TRBJ1-2
cdr3_aa: CSASENFNYGYTF

d_call: .
v_call: TRBV5-1
j_call: TRBJ2-1
cdr3_aa: CASSLAERAEQFF

d_call: .
v_call: TRBV20-1
j_call: TRBJ1-6
cdr3_aa: CSAQNRDLNNSPLHF

d_call: TRBD1
v_call: TRBV20-1
j_call: TRBJ1-2
cdr3_aa: CSARKAGTGERGRDGYTF

d_call: .
v_call: TRBV29-1
j_call: TRBJ1-4
cdr3_aa: CSVELPSSNEKLFF

d_call: TRBD1
v_call: TRBV7-2
j_call: TRBJ1-1
cdr3_aa: CASSPRAGGGMAFF

d_call: .
v_call: TRBV11-2
j_call: TRBJ2-1
cdr3_aa: CASIKPGKYNEQFF

d_call: .
v_call: TRBV9
j_call: TRBJ2-5
cdr3_aa: CASSETPTTTSYF

d_call: .
v_call: TRBV6-2/TRBV6-3
j_call: TRBJ1-6
cdr3_aa: CASNDYNSPLHF

d_call: TRBD1
v_call: TRBV2
j_call: TRBJ1-5
cdr3_aa: CASSDRGLPNQPQHF

d_call: .
v_call: TRBV12-3/TRBV12-4
j_call: TRBJ1-2
cdr3_aa: CASSLSLAHYGYTF

d_call: .
v_call: TRBV28
j_call: TRBJ1-4
cdr3_aa: CASGHEKLFF

d_call: .
v_call: TRBV7-8
j_call: TRBJ2-1
cdr3_aa: CASSLQGFYPNEQFF

d_call: TRBD2
v_call: TRBV6-2/TRBV6-3
j_call: TRBJ2-1
cdr3_aa: CASTGGGIVMGNEQFF

d_call: .
v_call: TRBV7-9
j_call: TRBJ2-3
cdr3_aa: CASSLGENSGSSTDTQYF

d_call: .
v_call: TRBV12-3/TRBV12-4
j_call: TRBJ2-1
cdr3_aa: CASSLRQLGLVQFF